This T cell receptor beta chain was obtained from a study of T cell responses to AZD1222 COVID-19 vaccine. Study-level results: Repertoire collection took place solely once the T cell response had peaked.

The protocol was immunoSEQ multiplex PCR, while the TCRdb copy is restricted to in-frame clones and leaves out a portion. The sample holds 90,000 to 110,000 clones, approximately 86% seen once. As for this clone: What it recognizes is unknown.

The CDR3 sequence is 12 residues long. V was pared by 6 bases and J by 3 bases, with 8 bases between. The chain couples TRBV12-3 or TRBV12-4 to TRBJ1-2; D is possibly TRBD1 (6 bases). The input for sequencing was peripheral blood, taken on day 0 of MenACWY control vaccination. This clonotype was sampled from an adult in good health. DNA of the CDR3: TGTGCCAGCAGCACAGGGCACTATGGCTACACCTTC. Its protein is CASSTGHYGYTF.